The 31 T cell receptor beta chains below were found in one sample sequenced in a study of T cell changes during pregnancy in multiple sclerosis (dated by TCRdb to the late 2010s). Library method: the immunoSEQ multiplex PCR assay. TCRdb took over this immuneACCESS table, retaining in-frame rearrangements with V and J assigned. Such tables are incomplete; in checked studies, under half of the missing clones stem from an unresolved V gene, and the remainder is unexplained. The sample includes about 36,000 clones, with 80% to 95% observed a single time. The ten largest clones represent 0.43% of the sample. The sample here was CD4+ T cells from peripheral blood mononuclear cells, taken in the third trimester of pregnancy. The receptors come from a female donor in good health, enrolled as a control in a pregnancy study.

This chain connects TRBV4-2 to TRBJ2-7; 7 nucleotides line up with TRBD2. With 0 bases clipped from V and 3 bases from J, the junction kept 8 bases outside the gene matches. Germline V gives CDR1 LGHNA, CDR2 YNFKEQ. The CDR3 length is 16 residues. CDR3 in DNA: TGTGCCAGCAGCCAAGATCGGGCAGGGAGGGTCTACGAGCAGTACTTC. It codes for CASSQDRAGRVYEQYF.

The chain has TRBV18 and TRBJ1-1, with D uncertain. Germline V gene sequence: CDR1 KGHSH, CDR2 LQKENI. V was trimmed by 5 bases and J by 3 bases, leaving 10 bases between them. This CDR3 has 13 amino acids. CDR3 sequence (DNA): TGTGCCAGCTCAGCCATCCGGGACACTGAAGCTTTCTTT. As protein: CASSAIRDTEAFF.

This chain connects TRBV6-6 to TRBJ2-7; 15 nucleotides agree with TRBD2. Unmatched junction bases numbered 3, after V lost 4 bases and J lost 2 bases. CDR3 size: 16 residues. The germline CDR1 and CDR2 sequences are MNHNY and SVGAGI (reference sequence). In DNA, the CDR3 is TGTGCCAGCAGTTGGGGACTAGCGGGGGGTGCCTACGAGCAGTACTTC. Translated, it gives CASSWGLAGGAYEQYF.

The chain employs TRBV28 and TRBJ2-4; 8 positions agree with TRBD2. Germline assignment: CDR1 MDHEN and CDR2 SYDVKM. V shed 7 bases, J shed 5 bases, and the junction held 7 bases outside the gene matches. The length of the CDR3 is 14 residues. CDR3 region: CASMVAGSENIQYF. CDR3 nucleotides: TGTGCCAGCATGGTAGCGGGGTCAGAAAACATTCAGTACTTC.

This chain connects TRBV6-1 to TRBJ1-1; D gene ambiguous. Per the germline V gene, CDR1 is MNHNS and CDR2 is SASEGT. CDR3 length: 12 residues. Between the trimmed V and J ends, which lost 6 bases and 2 bases, there was a span of 7 bases. Here the CDR3 reads CASRRLNTEAFF. CDR3 sequence (DNA): TGTGCCAGCAGGAGGCTAAACACTGAAGCTTTCTTT.

The V call is TRBV7-2, the J call TRBJ1-2, with D tentatively TRBD1 (5 bases). This CDR3 spans 17 amino acids. V lost 2 bases and J lost 2, with 18 bases in between. Germline-derived CDR1 and CDR2 are SGHTA and FQGNSA. The CDR3 bases are TGTGCCAGCAGCTTAATAGGCAGGGTTTCTCAGAACTATGGCTACACCTTC. This gives the protein CASSLIGRVSQNYGYTF.

The V and J genes are TRBV7-6 and TRBJ2-5; D perhaps matches TRBD2 (6 bases). Germline assignment: CDR1 SGHVS and CDR2 FNYEAQ. Trimming removed 1 base from V and 5 bases from J, with 14 bases in between. The CDR3 totals 15 residues. The CDR3 loop is CASSLGRGLTETQYF. As DNA, the CDR3 is TGTGCCAGCAGCTTAGGGAGGGGCCTAACGGAGACCCAGTACTTC.

V gene TRBV7-8 combines with J gene TRBJ1-4; D may be TRBD1 (5 bases). This CDR3 comprises 14 residues. Germline V lookup: CDR1 SGHVS, CDR2 FQNEAQ. Trimming cost V 5 bases and J 8 bases, with 15 bases left between them. CDR3 DNA sequence: TGTGCCAGCAGCCTAACTGGACAAACCGAAAAACTGTTTTTT. It yields the protein CASSLTGQTEKLFF.

The CDR3 DNA reads TGTGCCAGCAGCGTAGGGAGTAGAAGCACAGATACGCAGTATTTT. This gives the protein CASSVGSRSTDTQYF. The chain uses TRBV9 and TRBJ2-3, with D unresolved. V lost 0 bases and J 0 bases, leaving 8 bases between the germline ends. The CDR3 extends over 15 amino acids. Per germline, CDR1 SGDLS and CDR2 YYNGEE.

The chain joins TRBV7-9 to TRBJ1-2, with a tentative D call TRBD1 (6 bases). CDR1 is SEHNR, CDR2 FQNEAQ, per germline (reference sequence). The CDR3 consists of 15 residues. Trimming took 5 bases from V and 10 from J, leaving 23 bases between them. CDR3: CASSPAGALSIFYTF. DNA of the CDR3: TGTGCCAGCAGCCCGGCGGGGGCCCTTTCGATATTCTACACCTTC.

The gene calls are TRBV7-2 and TRBJ1-2, with a weak D call TRBD1 (5 bases). Per germline, CDR1 SGHTA and CDR2 FQGNSA. CDR3 length: 16 residues. Trimming stripped 3 bases from V and 4 bases from J, with 18 bases between. The CDR3 coding sequence is TGTGCCAGCAGCTTTTACACCACAGGTCCCATCTATGGCTACACCTTC. As protein: CASSFYTTGPIYGYTF.

CDR3 protein: CASSQDKRQETQYF. The DNA for the CDR3 is TGTGCCAGCAGCCAAGATAAGAGGCAAGAGACCCAGTACTTC. V and J are TRBV4-2 and TRBJ2-5; D gene uncertain. CDR3 length equals 14 residues. The germline V and J ends were trimmed by 0 bases and 2 bases, with 7 bases remaining between them. Germline V gene data show CDR1 as LGHNA and CDR2 as YNFKEQ.

The gene calls are TRBV6-5 and TRBJ2-1, with 9 bases matching TRBD1. The CDR3 runs to 13 residues. Trimming cost V 1 base and J 10 bases; bases outside gene matches: 2. Germline V gene sequence: CDR1 MNHEY, CDR2 SVGAGI. For the CDR3, the DNA is TGTGCCAGCAGTTACTTCGGGACAGGGGAGCAGTTCTTC. This codes for CASSYFGTGEQFF.

The rearrangement links TRBV29-1 to TRBJ2-5; tentatively, D is TRBD2 (5 bases). Looked up from germline, CDR1 is SQVTM and CDR2 is ANQGSEA. The V and J ends lost 8 bases and 2 bases respectively, with 18 bases between them. CDR3 length equals 14 residues. As DNA, the CDR3 is TGCAGCCCCCCTTGCCGCGGGCGGCAAGAGACCCAGTACTTC. Its protein product is CSPPCRGRQETQYF.

V and J are TRBV6-6 and TRBJ2-7; TRBD1 matches at 8 bases. The CDR3 is 13 residues long. CDR1 is MNHNY, CDR2 SVGAGI, per germline (reference sequence). V lost 5 bases to trimming and J lost 6 bases; unmatched junction nucleotides: 6. As DNA, the CDR3 is TGTGCCAGCAGTCAATGGACAGGGACCGAGCAGTACTTC. Its protein product is CASSQWTGTEQYF.

CDR3: CASSHRVYITDTQYF. CDR3 sequence (DNA): TGTGCCAGCAGCCACAGGGTTTACATAACAGATACGCAGTATTTT. The chain joins TRBV9 to TRBJ2-3; weak D call: TRBD1 (6 bases). Germline values: CDR1 SGDLS, CDR2 YYNGEE. V was pared by 4 bases and J by 3 bases, with 15 bases between. This CDR3 has 15 amino acids.

This clone was observed once. The V and J genes are TRBV18 and TRBJ2-7, with D perhaps matching TRBD2 (5 bases). This CDR3 has 13 amino acids. Trimming took off 3 bases at V and 2 bases at J, with 8 bases between the two ends. Germline V gene data show CDR1 as KGHSH and CDR2 as LQKENI. CDR3 region: CASSPRDPYEQYF. In DNA form, the CDR3 reads TGTGCCAGCTCACCTCGGGATCCCTACGAGCAGTACTTC.

The chain couples TRBV30 to TRBJ1-6, with D possibly matching TRBD1 (6 bases). Germline V gene data show CDR1 as GTSNPN and CDR2 as SVGIG (reference sequence). Trimming removed 8 bases at V and 8 bases at J, with 16 bases between. The length of the CDR3 is 13 residues. In DNA form, the CDR3 reads TGTGCCCGAGCAGGGGACCGATATTCACCCCTCCACTTT. The encoded protein is CARAGDRYSPLHF.

V is TRBV4-2 and J is TRBJ2-5; 14 positions match TRBD2. V shed 3 bases and J 2 bases; nucleotides not matched to a gene: 5. Germline CDR1 LGHNA, CDR2 YNFKEQ. The CDR3 totals 17 residues. CDR3 residues: CASSQDGTSGGQETQYF. The CDR3 nucleotides are TGTGCCAGCAGCCAGGATGGGACTAGCGGGGGTCAAGAGACCCAGTACTTC.

J is TRBJ1-2 and V is TRBV4-3; TRBD1 agrees at 8 bases. The CDR3 totals 14 residues. Germline V gene sequence: CDR1 LGHNA, CDR2 YSLEER. The V segment lost 1 base and the J segment 9 bases; nucleotides outside the gene matches: 7. CDR3 in DNA: TGCGCCAGCAGCCAAGGAGGACAGGGTAGTAGCTACACCTTC. Translated, it gives CASSQGGQGSSYTF.

The V and J genes are TRBV4-3 and TRBJ1-1; 10 bases map to TRBD1. Looked up from germline, CDR1 is LGHNA and CDR2 is YSLEER. J lost 5 bases, V lost 0 bases, and 3 bases had no gene match. The CDR3 loop spans 15 amino acids. This CDR3 reads CASSQEGQGTTEAFF. The DNA for the CDR3 is TGCGCCAGCAGCCAAGAGGGACAGGGGACTACTGAAGCTTTCTTT.

The chain joins TRBV7-2 to TRBJ2-2; 7 bases map to TRBD2. The CDR3 totals 13 residues. The V gene end was trimmed by 5 bases and the J gene end by 4 bases; junction bases not matched to a gene: 1. Germline loops: CDR1 SGHTA, CDR2 FQGNSA. The CDR3 DNA sequence: TGTGCCAGCAGCCGGGGGGTCACCGGGGAGCTGTTTTTT. Residues: CASSRGVTGELFF. The full variable domain, its missing parts supplied by reference TRBV7-2 and TRBJ2-2, is GAGVSQSPSNKVTEKGKDVELRCDPISGHTALYWYRQSLGQGLEFLIYFQGNSAPDKSGLPSDRFSAERTGGSVSTLTIQRTQQEDSAVYLCASSRGVTGELFFGEGSRLTVL.

The V and J genes are TRBV2 and TRBJ1-5, with TRBD1 matching 10 bases. V dropped 8 bases and J dropped 6; count of bases not matched to a gene: 4. The CDR3 length is 13 residues. Germline assignment: CDR1 SNHLY and CDR2 FYNNEI. CDR3: CASGDRGAQPQHF. The CDR3 region has the DNA TGTGCCAGCGGGGACAGGGGCGCTCAGCCCCAGCATTTT.

This clone was counted between two and nine times. The chain links TRBV2 to TRBJ1-1, with 7 positions matching TRBD1. With V trimmed by 8 bases and J by 6 bases, 12 bases remained unmatched. Germline V gene lookup returns CDR1 SNHLY and CDR2 FYNNEI. The length of the CDR3 is 14 residues. The CDR3 DNA reads as TGTGCCAGCTGGAGGGGACAGCGTATGGCTGAAGCTTTCTTT. It encodes CASWRGQRMAEAFF.

The chain couples TRBV27 to TRBJ2-1; tentative D call: TRBD2 (7 bases). The germline V gene encodes CDR1 MNHEY and CDR2 SMNVEV (reference sequence). Trimming took off 5 bases at V and 8 bases at J, with 25 bases between the two ends. The CDR3 runs to 17 residues. This CDR3 is CASSGGAGKKSVDEQFF. DNA for the CDR3: TGTGCCAGCAGTGGGGGGGCCGGGAAAAAATCGGTGGATGAGCAGTTCTTC.

This clone was seen once. The chain uses TRBV19 and TRBJ2-7; 9 nucleotides line up with TRBD1. V was pared by 6 bases and J by 2 bases, with 8 bases of the junction left unmatched. CDR1 and CDR2 (germline): LNHDA, SQIVND (reference sequence). This CDR3 region has 15 residues. Here the CDR3 DNA reads TGTGCCAGTAGCCTACCCGGGACAGGGACCTACGAGCAGTACTTC. It translates to CASSLPGTGTYEQYF.

The CDR3 DNA is TGTGCCAGCAGCTCTACAGGGTCTTGGGATTCACCCCTCCACTTT. This sequence encodes CASSSTGSWDSPLHF. The chain recombines TRBV5-6 with TRBJ1-6; D perhaps matches TRBD1 (6 bases). CDR3 size: 15 residues. Per germline, CDR1 SGHDT and CDR2 YYEEEE. Trimming left V 3 bases short and J 8 bases short, with 15 bases between.

The chain is built from TRBV27 and TRBJ1-6; TRBD1 might be the D (5 bases). Germline CDR1 is MNHEY and CDR2 is SMNVEV (reference sequence). The CDR3 has 16 residues. The germline V and J ends were trimmed by 3 bases and 6 bases, with 15 bases remaining between them. In DNA form, the CDR3 reads TGTGCCAGCAGTTTGGGTGGGGGACTTTTTAATTCACCCCTCCACTTT. Its translation: CASSLGGGLFNSPLHF.

This clone showed up just once. Compared with germline, one end of the junction differs, possibly owing to a read error. The V gene is TRBV7-7, the J gene TRBJ2-5, with 8 bases identical to TRBD2. There are 14 residues in the CDR3. Germline CDR1 and CDR2: SSHAT and FNYEAQ (reference sequence). The CDR3 coding sequence is TGTGCTAGCAGCGGAGCGGGGGTCGGGGAGACCCAGTACTTC. Translated: CASSGAGVGETQYF.

The rearrangement uses TRBV28 and TRBJ1-1; unclear D gene. CDR1 and CDR2 from the germline V gene are MDHEN and SYDVKM. The CDR3 contains 14 residues. V lost 2 bases, J lost 2 bases, and 9 bases lay in between. This CDR3 reads CASSLRVGNTEAFF. Here the CDR3 DNA reads TGTGCCAGCAGTTTACGGGTAGGAAACACTGAAGCTTTCTTT.

The chain combines TRBV5-6 with TRBJ2-5, with TRBD2 identical over 15 bases. J was trimmed by 5 bases and V by 3 bases; bases with no gene match: 11. The germline V gene has CDR1 SGHDT and CDR2 YYEEEE. The CDR3 extends over 18 amino acids. CDR3 protein: CASSSGLAGGLGSETQYF. The CDR3 DNA follows: TGTGCCAGCAGCTCAGGACTAGCGGGGGGGCTTGGGTCGGAGACCCAGTACTTC.